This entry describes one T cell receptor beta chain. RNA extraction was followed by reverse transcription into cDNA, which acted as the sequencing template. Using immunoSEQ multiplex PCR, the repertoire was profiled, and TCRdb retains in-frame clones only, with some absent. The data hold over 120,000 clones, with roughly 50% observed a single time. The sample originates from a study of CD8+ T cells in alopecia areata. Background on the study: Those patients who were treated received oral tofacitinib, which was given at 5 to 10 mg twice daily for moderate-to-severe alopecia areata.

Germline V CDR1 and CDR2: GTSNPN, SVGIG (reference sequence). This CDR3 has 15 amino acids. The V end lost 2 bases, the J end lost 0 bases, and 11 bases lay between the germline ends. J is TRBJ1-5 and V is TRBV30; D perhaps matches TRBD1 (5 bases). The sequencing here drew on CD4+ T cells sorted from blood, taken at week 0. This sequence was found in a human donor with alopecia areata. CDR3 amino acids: CAWSLGGGSNQPQHF. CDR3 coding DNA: TGTGCCTGGAGTCTCGGGGGGGGTAGCAATCAGCCCCAGCATTTT.